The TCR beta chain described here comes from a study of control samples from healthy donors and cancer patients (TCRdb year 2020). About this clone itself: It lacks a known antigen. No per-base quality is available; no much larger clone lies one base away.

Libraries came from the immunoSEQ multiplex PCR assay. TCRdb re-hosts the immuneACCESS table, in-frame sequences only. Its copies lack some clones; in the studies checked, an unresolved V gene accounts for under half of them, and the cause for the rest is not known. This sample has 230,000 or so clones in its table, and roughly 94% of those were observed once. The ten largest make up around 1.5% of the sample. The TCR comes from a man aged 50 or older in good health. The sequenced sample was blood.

The DNA reads TGTGCCAGCAGACCCGGGACCAAGGCAACTAATGAAAAACTGTTTTTT. Its amino acids are CASRPGTKATNEKLFF. The rearranged segments are TRBV2 and TRBJ1-4; tentative D gene TRBD1, with 5 bases matching. Measured from the cysteine to the phenylalanine, the CDR3 is 16 residues long. The CDR3 DNA has 48 bases and is translated from base 1. V is clipped by 6 bases and J by 0 bases, and the sequence between their germline boundaries is 14 bases long. The germline V gene yields SNHLY for CDR1 and FYNNEI for CDR2.